This T cell receptor (beta chain) was sequenced during a study of T cell responses to AZD1222 COVID-19 vaccine. Overall study results and limits: The study sampled repertoires only after the peak T cell response. Donors, mostly white British, included more females; clonal diversity was possibly underestimated.

This clone was seen a single time. Its specificity is not known. Deletions cut 1 base from V and 16 bases from J, with 17 bases between. The CDR3 runs 13 residues. CDR1 MGHRA and CDR2 YSYEKL come from the germline V gene. Here immunoSEQ multiplex PCR was the method, and the copy in TCRdb shows in-frame clones only, minus some. The sample includes fewer than 90,000 clones, 88% seen only once; the top ten take roughly 7.2%. This clonotype was obtained from an adult who received the AZD1222 COVID-19 vaccine. The input for sequencing was peripheral blood, taken 28 days after the second AZD1222 dose. The V and J genes are TRBV4-1 and TRBJ2-1; D perhaps matches TRBD2 (5 bases). The CDR3 loop reads CASSQVGLAYLFF. The CDR3 coding sequence is TGCGCCAGCAGCCAAGTCGGACTGGCGTACCTTTTCTTC.